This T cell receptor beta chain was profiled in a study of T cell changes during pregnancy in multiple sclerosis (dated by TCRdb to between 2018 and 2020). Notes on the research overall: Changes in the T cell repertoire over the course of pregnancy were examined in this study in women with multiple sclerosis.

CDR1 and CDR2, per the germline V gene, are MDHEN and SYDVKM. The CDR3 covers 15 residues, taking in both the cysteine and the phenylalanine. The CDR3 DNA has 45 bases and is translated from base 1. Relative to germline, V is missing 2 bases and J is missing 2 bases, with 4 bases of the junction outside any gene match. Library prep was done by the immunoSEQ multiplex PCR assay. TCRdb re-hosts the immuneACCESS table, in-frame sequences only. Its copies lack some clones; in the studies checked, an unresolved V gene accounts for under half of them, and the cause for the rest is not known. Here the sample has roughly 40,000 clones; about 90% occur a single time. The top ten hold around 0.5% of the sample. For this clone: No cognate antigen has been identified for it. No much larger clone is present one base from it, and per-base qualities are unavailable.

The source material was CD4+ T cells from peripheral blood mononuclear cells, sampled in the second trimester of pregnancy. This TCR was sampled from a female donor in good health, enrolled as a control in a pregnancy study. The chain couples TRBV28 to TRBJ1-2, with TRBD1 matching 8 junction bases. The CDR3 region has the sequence CASSLPDRGNYGYTF. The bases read TGTGCCAGCAGTTTACCTGACAGGGGCAACTATGGCTACACCTTC.